This record looks at one T cell receptor (beta chain) sequence and its context. This sample was taken from a study of blood T cells in healthy people across ages. With a J-beta primer mix and a sample-barcoded 5' primer, a second PCR ran about 7 to 11 cycles. TCRdb analysed the 5' RACE reads with MiXCR anew, one entry per CDR3 protein. The sample shows around 1,500,000 distinct CDR3 sequences, 28% of them seen only once. CDR3 length: 18 residues. V was clipped by 10 bases and J by 0 bases; unmatched bases: 11. Germline CDR1 WNHNN, CDR2 SYGVQD (reference sequence). The source is a woman aged 25 to 45 in good health. The chain has TRBV10-1 and TRBJ2-3; 15 positions agree with TRBD2. What was sequenced was blood. The CDR3 coding sequence is TGCGCCAATCCTCCCGGGACTAGCGGGGGGCCTAGCACAGATACGCAGTATTTT. Translation: CANPPGTSGGPSTDTQYF.